The 31 T cell receptor beta chains below all came from one sample that was sequenced in a study of T cells after yellow fever vaccination. TCRdb recomputed calls from the 5' RACE reads with MiXCR, one row per CDR3 protein. Of roughly 16,000 distinct CDR3 sequences listed, 4% are singletons. Source: PBMCs, either bulk or a sorted T-cell subset (CD4+, CD8+, memory, or dextramer-sorted; not recorded which), taken 15 days after the yellow fever booster vaccination. These receptors were collected from a man aged 30 to 45 who received the YFV17D yellow fever vaccine.

The genes are TRBV5-4 and TRBJ2-2, with D hard to call. V dropped 2 bases and J dropped 4 bases, with 9 bases sitting between them. The CDR3 covers 14 residues. Per the germline V gene, CDR1 is SGHNT and CDR2 is YYREEE (reference sequence). Written as DNA, the CDR3 is TGTGCCAGCAGCTTTGAGTCAAGCACCGGGGAGCTGTTTTTT. It specifies CASSFESSTGELFF. The whole variable domain, remainder taken from reference TRBV5-4 and TRBJ2-2, is ETGVTQSPTHLIKTRGQQVTLRCSSQSGHNTVSWYQQALGQGPQFIFQYYREEENGRGNFPPRFSGLQFPNYSSELNVNALELDDSALYLCASSFESSTGELFFGEGSRLTVL.

This clonotype was counted many times. The chain uses TRBV5-4 and TRBJ2-7, with 8 nucleotides matching TRBD2. There are 15 residues in the CDR3. V lost 2 bases to trimming and J lost 5 bases; unmatched junction nucleotides: 9. The germline gives CDR1 SGHNT, CDR2 YYREEE (reference sequence). Here the CDR3 DNA reads TGTGCCAGCAGCTTTGGACCCCCGGGGGGGGACGAGCAGTACTTC. This gives the protein CASSFGPPGGDEQYF. Together with reference TRBV5-4 and TRBJ2-7, the CDR3 gives the full variable domain: ETGVTQSPTHLIKTRGQQVTLRCSSQSGHNTVSWYQQALGQGPQFIFQYYREEENGRGNFPPRFSGLQFPNYSSELNVNALELDDSALYLCASSFGPPGGDEQYFGPGTRLTVT.

Ten or more counts support this clonotype. This sequence joins TRBV4-1 and TRBJ2-1; 10 nucleotides agree with TRBD2. The V gene end was trimmed by 2 bases and the J gene end by 2 bases; junction bases not matched to a gene: 21. Germline V gene sequence: CDR1 MGHRA, CDR2 YSYEKL. This CDR3 region has 22 residues. The CDR3 coding sequence is TGCGCCAGCAGCCAATACCACGTTCGACAGGGGTTAGCGGGAGGTCCCTACAATGAGCAGTTCTTC. Translation: CASSQYHVRQGLAGGPYNEQFF.

This clonotype appeared many times. V is TRBV28 and J is TRBJ2-7; 8 bases map to TRBD1. Germline V gene sequence: CDR1 MDHEN, CDR2 SYDVKM. Trimming cost V 7 bases and J 0 bases; bases outside gene matches: 8. The CDR3 has 15 amino acids. The CDR3 coding sequence is TGTGCCAGCAACCCAGGGGGCTCCAGCTCCTACGAGCAGTACTTC. Protein sequence: CASNPGGSSSYEQYF.

CDR3 amino acids: CASSLVSLNEQFF. The CDR3 DNA follows: TGTGCCAGCAGCTTAGTTTCACTCAATGAGCAGTTCTTC. The chain couples TRBV7-2 to TRBJ2-1; D is ambiguous. V was pared by 1 base and J by 6 bases, with 7 bases between. Per the germline V gene, CDR1 is SGHTA and CDR2 is FQGNSA. The CDR3 loop spans 13 amino acids.

This clonotype was seen at least ten times. J is TRBJ2-1 and V is TRBV24-1; D unresolved. From germline, CDR1 is KGHDR and CDR2 SFDVKD. CDR3 length: 13 amino acids. V was shortened by 1 base and J by 7 bases, with 7 bases between the two germline ends. For the CDR3, the DNA is TGTGCCACCAGTGATTTTTCCGGGAATGAGCAGTTCTTC. It translates to CATSDFSGNEQFF.

This clonotype was recorded many times. The CDR3 protein is CASSQAEGLSTEAFF. For the CDR3, the DNA is TGCGCCAGCAGCCAAGCTGAAGGGTTAAGCACTGAAGCTTTCTTT. The chain couples TRBV4-1 to TRBJ1-1; D not resolved. Germline assignment: CDR1 MGHRA and CDR2 YSYEKL. This CDR3 has 15 residues. Trimming cost V 1 base and J 4 bases, with 13 bases left between them.

The sample holds many counts of this clonotype. This chain connects TRBV6-1 to TRBJ2-4; D gene uncertain. V lost 1 base to trimming and J lost 5 bases, with 9 bases between them. Germline V gives CDR1 MNHNS, CDR2 SASEGT. The CDR3 covers 14 residues. The chain's CDR3 is CASSEGAEQNIQYF. CDR3 DNA: TGTGCCAGCAGTGAAGGGGCGGAGCAAAACATTCAGTACTTC.

In this sample, this clonotype turned up many times. The chain couples TRBV2 to TRBJ2-4, with 13 bases matching TRBD2. Germline values: CDR1 SNHLY, CDR2 FYNNEI. The CDR3 runs to 15 residues. Unmatched junction bases numbered 9, after V lost 7 bases and J lost 9 bases. The CDR3 DNA reads as TGTGCCAGCACTGGGGGGGGGACTAGCGGGGTCATTCAGTACTTC. Translated: CASTGGGTSGVIQYF.

This clonotype was detected many times. The rearrangement uses TRBV6-2 or TRBV6-3 and TRBJ2-7; no reliable D call. Trimming took 6 bases from V and 5 from J, leaving 8 bases between them. This CDR3 region has 11 residues. Germline CDR1 is MNHEY and CDR2 is SVGEGT. CDR3 sequence: CASSPSDEQYF. The CDR3 DNA reads as TGTGCCAGCAGCCCATCCGACGAGCAGTACTTC.

This clonotype was seen at least ten times. The chain links TRBV21-1 to TRBJ2-7. TRBV21-1 represents a pseudogene. The CDR3 consists of 16 residues. This CDR3 is CASSLTEREAHYEQYF. The CDR3 bases are TGTGCCAGCAGCCTGACGGAGCGGGAGGCTCACTACGAGCAGTACTTC.

This clonotype was seen at least ten times. V usage is TRBV7-9 and J usage is TRBJ2-5; 7 positions match TRBD2. Germline CDR1 SEHNR, CDR2 FQNEAQ (reference sequence). Trimming at V came to 1 base and at J to 4 bases, leaving 9 bases not matched to a gene. The CDR3 has 16 residues. The chain's CDR3 is CASSLEAGVLGETQYF. DNA for the CDR3: TGTGCCAGCAGCTTAGAGGCGGGAGTATTAGGAGAGACCCAGTACTTC. The full variable domain, in which reference TRBV7-9 and TRBJ2-5 provide the parts outside the CDR3, is DTGVSQNPRHKITKRGQNVTFRCDPISEHNRLYWYRQTLGQGPEFLTYFQNEAQLEKSRLLSDRFSAERPKGSFSTLEIQRTEQGDSAMYLCASSLEAGVLGETQYFGPGTRLLVL.

This clonotype was seen repeatedly, ten times or more. The chain carries TRBV24-1 and TRBJ1-2; D is unclear. Germline loops: CDR1 KGHDR, CDR2 SFDVKD. Trimming stripped 8 bases from V and 6 bases from J, with 6 bases between. The CDR3 consists of 10 residues. This CDR3 is CATTGNGYTF. The CDR3, as DNA: TGTGCCACCACCGGGAATGGCTACACCTTC.

This clonotype was counted many times. This chain connects TRBV20-1 to TRBJ1-4; D not resolved. From germline, CDR1 is DFQATT and CDR2 SNEGSKA (reference sequence). CDR3 length equals 12 residues. The V and J ends lost 0 bases and 5 bases respectively, with 4 bases between them. This CDR3 is CSARDLNEKLFF. The CDR3 nucleotides are TGCAGTGCTAGAGATTTGAATGAAAAACTGTTTTTT.

This clonotype was seen repeatedly, ten times or more. The J gene is TRBJ2-2, the V gene TRBV7-2, with TRBD1 identical over 8 bases. The V and J ends lost 5 bases and 7 bases, in that order; junction bases with no gene match: 9. This CDR3 spans 15 amino acids. Germline V CDR1 and CDR2: SGHTA, FQGNSA. CDR3 nucleotide sequence: TGTGCCAGCAGCCCAACAGGGGGAAGTCACGGGGAGCTGTTTTTT. This gives the protein CASSPTGGSHGELFF.

This clonotype was counted many times. This chain links TRBV30 with TRBJ2-7; 7 bases fit TRBD2. From germline, CDR1 is GTSNPN and CDR2 SVGIG (reference sequence). Germline trimming cut 4 bases from V and 3 bases from J; bases unmatched to any gene: 3. The CDR3 totals 12 residues. In DNA form, the CDR3 reads TGTGCCTGGACTAGCGGAAACTACGAGCAGTACTTC. As protein: CAWTSGNYEQYF. The variable domain in full, completed from reference TRBV30 and TRBJ2-7, reads SQTIHQWPATLVQPVGSPLSLECTVEGTSNPNLYWYRQAAGRGLQLLFYSVGIGQISSEVPQNLSASRPQDRQFILSSKKLLLSDSGFYLCAWTSGNYEQYFGPGTRLTVT.

In its sample, this clonotype was seen many times. V and J are TRBV24-1 and TRBJ2-5; 8 bases map to TRBD1. Germline V gene sequence: CDR1 KGHDR, CDR2 SFDVKD. The CDR3 spans 14 residues. V lost 3 bases and J lost 5; bases outside the gene matches: 4. CDR3: CATSDRTGWETQYF. CDR3 nucleotide sequence: TGTGCCACCAGTGATCGGACAGGGTGGGAGACCCAGTACTTC.

This clonotype appeared many times. The chain couples TRBV7-2 to TRBJ2-7; 7 nucleotides line up with TRBD1. After removal of 7 bases from V and 1 base from J, the junction contained 4 bases not matched to a gene. The CDR3 runs to 13 residues. The germline V gene has CDR1 SGHTA and CDR2 FQGNSA. CDR3 sequence reads: CASNYRGSYEQYF. For the CDR3, the DNA is TGTGCCAGCAACTACAGGGGATCCTACGAGCAGTACTTC.

This clonotype was seen ten or more times. The rearrangement links TRBV6-5 to TRBJ2-1; D unclear. Germline V CDR1 and CDR2: MNHEY, SVGAGI. The CDR3 length is 15 residues. With 0 bases removed from V and 6 bases from J, the gap between germline ends came to 12 bases. The CDR3 is CASSYSIGRSNEQFF. The CDR3 DNA reads as TGTGCCAGCAGTTACTCGATAGGCAGATCCAATGAGCAGTTCTTC.

Turning to this clonotype: This may be a read error: a much more frequent sequence differs by one nucleotide. The chain uses TRBV29-1 and TRBJ2-3; D unclear. Germline V CDR1 and CDR2: SQVTM, ANQGSEA. Trimming shortened V by 4 bases and J by 8 bases, and 10 bases separated the two germline ends. The CDR3 covers 11 residues. The CDR3 nucleotides are TGCAGCGTTGCCGCCGATGTTACGCAGTATTTT. Protein product: CSVAADVTQYF.

This clonotype is deemed medium-sized. The chain links TRBV27 to TRBJ2-7; D may be TRBD2 (6 bases). The CDR3 is 15 residues long. From germline, CDR1 is MNHEY and CDR2 SMNVEV (reference sequence). With 7 bases removed from V and 0 bases from J, the gap between germline ends came to 16 bases. The CDR3 bases are TGTGCCAGCAAGTTAACGGGAGCTCCCTCCTACGAGCAGTACTTC. Translation gives CASKLTGAPSYEQYF.

This clonotype was recorded many times. V and J are TRBV19 and TRBJ2-6; D tentatively fits TRBD1 or TRBD2 (5 bases each). This CDR3 region has 20 residues. CDR1 is LNHDA, CDR2 SQIVND, per germline (reference sequence). V lost 0 bases to trimming and J lost 2 bases, with 20 bases between them. The CDR3: CASSIDPIGTKWTGANVLTF. In DNA form, the CDR3 reads TGTGCCAGTAGTATAGACCCTATTGGGACGAAATGGACTGGGGCCAACGTCCTGACTTTC.

This clonotype was detected many times. V usage is TRBV5-4 and J usage is TRBJ2-5; perhaps D is TRBD1 or TRBD2 (6 bases each). CDR3 length: 15 amino acids. V was pared by 0 bases and J by 5 bases, with 14 bases between. Germline V CDR1 and CDR2: SGHNT, YYREEE (reference sequence). CDR3 in amino acids: CASSLALGAGETQYF. As DNA, the CDR3 is TGTGCCAGCAGCTTGGCGTTGGGGGCGGGGGAGACCCAGTACTTC.

This clonotype was seen repeatedly, ten times or more. The chain is built from TRBV11-2 and TRBJ2-5; 9 bases are shared with TRBD2. CDR3 length equals 14 residues. Trimming took 4 bases from V and 4 from J; bases not matched to a gene: 4. The germline gives CDR1 SGHAT, CDR2 FQNNGV. The CDR3 here is CASSWAGGGETQYF. The DNA for the CDR3 is TGTGCCAGCAGCTGGGCGGGAGGGGGAGAGACCCAGTACTTC.

This clonotype has at least ten counts. The rearrangement joins TRBV7-9 to TRBJ2-3; 7 bases fit TRBD1. Germline V gene data show CDR1 as SEHNR and CDR2 as FQNEAQ (reference sequence). Losses at the gene ends were 8 bases for V and 6 bases for J; bases not matched to a gene: 14. This CDR3 is 15 amino acids long. The CDR3 here is CASDSGQFSDDTQYF. CDR3 in DNA: TGTGCCAGCGACTCGGGACAGTTCAGCGATGATACGCAGTATTTT. Together with reference TRBV7-9 and TRBJ2-3, the CDR3 gives the full variable domain: DTGVSQNPRHKITKRGQNVTFRCDPISEHNRLYWYRQTLGQGPEFLTYFQNEAQLEKSRLLSDRFSAERPKGSFSTLEIQRTEQGDSAMYLCASDSGQFSDDTQYFGPGTRLTVL.

There are many counts of this clonotype. The chain carries TRBV9 and TRBJ1-5; D is possibly TRBD1 (6 bases). This CDR3 comprises 16 residues. Trimming removed 4 bases from V and 2 bases from J, with 16 bases in between. The germline gives CDR1 SGDLS, CDR2 YYNGEE. CDR3 DNA: TGTGCCAGCAGCCCGGATCGAGGGGGGGGCAATCAGCCCCAGCATTTT. This translates into CASSPDRGGGNQPQHF. The full variable domain, its missing parts supplied by reference TRBV9 and TRBJ1-5, is DSGVTQTPKHLITATGQRVTLRCSPRSGDLSVYWYQQSLDQGLQFLIQYYNGEERAKGNILERFSAQQFPDLHSELNLSSLELGDSALYFCASSPDRGGGNQPQHFGDGTRLSIL.

In this sample, this clonotype turned up many times. The chain carries TRBV5-1 and TRBJ2-3, with 8 bases that match TRBD2. Germline trimming cut 3 bases from V and 8 bases from J; bases unmatched to any gene: 14. From germline, CDR1 is SGHRS and CDR2 YFSETQ. The CDR3 is made up of 16 amino acids. CDR3 sequence: CASSSPASGGDGTQYF. For the CDR3, the DNA is TGCGCCAGCAGCTCGCCAGCCTCGGGGGGGGATGGTACGCAGTATTTT.

This clonotype has ten or more counts. The V gene is TRBV6-2 or TRBV6-3, the J gene TRBJ2-7, with TRBD2 identical over 12 bases. Germline V CDR1 and CDR2: MNHEY, SVGEGT. The junction had 4 bases not matched to a gene; V was cut back by 0 bases and J by 1 base. The CDR3 length is 17 residues. CDR3 protein: CASSYSGLAGTSYEQYF. The CDR3 DNA reads TGTGCCAGCAGTTACTCGGGACTAGCGGGTACATCCTACGAGCAGTACTTC.

This clonotype was detected many times. The chain recombines TRBV20-1 with TRBJ2-3; TRBD2 matches 7 bases. This CDR3 spans 14 amino acids. Germline V gives CDR1 DFQATT, CDR2 SNEGSKA (reference sequence). The J segment lost 5 bases and the V segment lost 0 bases, leaving 5 bases of the junction unmatched. CDR3 nucleotide sequence: TGCAGTGCTAGAGAAGGCGGGAGAGGAGATACGCAGTATTTT. Its translation: CSAREGGRGDTQYF.

This clonotype was seen many times. This rearrangement joins TRBV9 to TRBJ2-7, with D possibly called TRBD1 or TRBD2 (6 bases each). In germline, CDR1 is SGDLS, CDR2 YYNGEE. V lost 0 bases, J lost 4 bases, and 14 bases lay in between. The CDR3 totals 15 residues. The CDR3 nucleotides are TGTGCCAGCAGCGTAGATGGGGGGCGTTGGTACGAGCAGTACTTC. It is translated as CASSVDGGRWYEQYF.

This clonotype was detected ten times or more. This chain connects TRBV5-1 to TRBJ2-1; D ambiguous. Trimming removed 5 bases from V and 0 bases from J, with 18 bases in between. The CDR3 runs 17 residues. Germline-derived CDR1 and CDR2 are SGHRS and YFSETQ. The CDR3, as DNA: TGCGCCAGCAGTTACATTATAGCCTACAGCTCCTACAATGAGCAGTTCTTC. Its protein product is CASSYIIAYSSYNEQFF.